This record looks at one T cell receptor (beta chain) sequence and its context. As yet, its antigen is unknown. These data originate in a study of ipilimumab plus nivolumab after autologous stem cell transplantation. Study-level points and caveats: TCR repertoire, Treg phenotype and gut microbiota reportedly support more study of this approach.

Checkpoint therapy with ipilimumab 1 mg/kg began 14 to 28 days after transplant. The repertoire was sequenced with immunoSEQ multiplex PCR; TCRdb's copy has only in-frame clones and lacks some. The repertoire holds under 25,000 clones, 81% seen once, with about 6.4% in the top ten. Sequenced material: PBMCs, taken in a trial of ipilimumab plus nivolumab as post-transplant consolidation. This receptor was taken from a male donor with diffuse large B-cell lymphoma.

CDR3 residues: CASTRGPDSLNTEAFF. The CDR3 bases are TGTGCCAGCACCCGGGGCCCGGACAGCTTGAACACTGAAGCTTTCTTT. The rearrangement joins TRBV9 to TRBJ1-1; tentative D call: TRBD1 (6 bases). Trimming removed 6 bases at V and 0 bases at J, with 18 bases between. The CDR3 totals 16 residues. Looked up from germline, CDR1 is SGDLS and CDR2 is YYNGEE. Based on the CDR3 plus reference TRBV9 and TRBJ1-1, the full variable domain is DSGVTQTPKHLITATGQRVTLRCSPRSGDLSVYWYQQSLDQGLQFLIQYYNGEERAKGNILERFSAQQFPDLHSELNLSSLELGDSALYFCASTRGPDSLNTEAFFGQGTRLTVV.